A single sample gave rise to the 9 T cell receptor beta chains below, sequenced in a study of T cell clonality in common variable immunodeficiency. Produced via immunoSEQ multiplex PCR; TCRdb's table is partial and in-frame only. The sample shows roughly 30,000 clones, none of them appearing just once. The sample comprised peripheral blood mononuclear cells. These receptors came from a person between 18 and 70 years old in good health.

This clone was seen many times. Read sequence stops 3 residues before the CDR3 end, and the germline J gene provides the missing end. The rearrangement joins TRBV2 to TRBJ2-5, with no clear D. The V and J ends lost 5 bases and 2 bases respectively, with 6 bases between them. The CDR3 sequence is 12 residues long. CDR1 and CDR2 from the germline V gene are SNHLY and FYNNEI. The CDR3 spells CASSLGQETQYF. Partial CDR3 DNA: TGTGCCAGCAGTCTAGGACAAGAGACC.

This clone was seen ten or more times. The missing CDR3 end, 3 residues past where the read stops, is filled in from the germline J gene. The chain recombines TRBV14 with TRBJ1-3; 8 bases fit TRBD1. Germline V gene lookup returns CDR1 SGHDN and CDR2 FVKESK. V lost 5 bases, J lost 1 base, and 4 bases stayed unmatched. CDR3 length equals 15 residues. The sequenced CDR3 bases are TGTGCCAGCAGCTCTCAGGGGGCTTCTGGAAACACC. Translating it yields CASSSQGASGNT. The entire CDR3 protein reads CASSSQGASGNTIYF.

This clone was recorded at least ten times. The missing CDR3 end, 3 residues past where the read stops, is filled in from the germline J gene. The V and J genes are TRBV6-1 and TRBJ1-4; no clear D gene. V was clipped by 2 bases and J by 2 bases, with 9 bases between them. CDR1 is MNHNS, CDR2 SASEGT, per germline. The CDR3 sequence is 15 residues long. CDR3 bases read: TGTGCCAGCAGTGAAACAGCGGGGACTAATGAAAAA. It encodes CASSETAGTNEK. The complete CDR3 reads CASSETAGTNEKLFF.

This clone was recorded a few times. An end of the junction does not agree with germline; a read error may underlie this. Sequencing ends 3 residues short of the CDR3 end; the germline J gene provides the rest. V and J are TRBV7-8 and TRBJ2-5; D perhaps matches TRBD1 (5 bases). CDR1 and CDR2 (germline): SGHVS, FQNEAQ. The CDR3 has 14 residues. CDR3 amino acids: CAGSLKGYQETQYF. The sequenced CDR3 bases are TGTGCCGGCAGCCTCAAGGGGTACCAAGAGACC.

With regard to this clone: The read finishes 3 residues shy of the CDR3 end, and the germline J gene is used to complete it. The chain carries TRBV18 and TRBJ2-3; 9 bases fit TRBD1. The CDR3 sequence is 13 residues long. Per the germline V gene, CDR1 is KGHSH and CDR2 is LQKENI. The CDR3 loop is CASSRDRDQPQYF. The sequenced CDR3 bases are TGTGCCAGCTCGCGGGACAGGGATCAGCCG.

On this clone: The DNA ends 3 residues before the CDR3 does, and the rest of the CDR3 is filled in from the germline J gene. V usage is TRBV30 and J usage is TRBJ2-2, with TRBD2 matching 7 bases. Germline loops: CDR1 GTSNPN, CDR2 SVGIG (reference sequence). CDR3 length: 16 residues. The CDR3 loop reads CAWSSIAGTTNEKLFF. Incomplete CDR3 DNA: TGTGCCTGGAGTTCCATAGCAGGGACTACTAATGAAAAG.

This clone was seen many times. From the germline J gene comes the end of the CDR3, since the read stops 3 residues before it. The rearrangement uses TRBV19 and TRBJ2-5; D may be TRBD2 (5 bases). Germline V gene lookup returns CDR1 LNHDA and CDR2 SQIVND (reference sequence). The CDR3 totals 14 residues. V lost 7 bases, J lost 5 bases, and 17 bases lay in between. Here the CDR3 reads CASTTGAGGETQYF. The CDR3 bases that were read are TGTGCCAGTACCACCGGCGCGGGTGGGGAGACC.

Comments on this clone: The read gets to within 3 residues of the CDR3 end, and the germline J gene fills in the rest. The chain joins TRBV20-1 to TRBJ2-3, with a possible D match to TRBD1 (6 bases). The V gene's germline CDR1 is DFQATT and CDR2 SNEGSKA (reference sequence). This CDR3 spans 14 amino acids. CDR3 sequence reads: CSAREDSVNQPQYF. CDR3 DNA (partial): TGCAGTGCTAGAGAGGACAGCGTTAATCAGCCG.

This clone has at least ten counts. The CDR3 end is not reached by the read, which stops 3 residues before it; the germline J gene fills it in. The V and J genes are TRBV6-1 and TRBJ2-1; 7 nucleotides agree with TRBD2. V trimming: 9 bases; J trimming: 5 bases; junction bases outside the gene matches: 19. The germline V gene has CDR1 MNHNS and CDR2 SASEGT. CDR3 size: 17 residues. The CDR3 sequence is CASREVPGLHWDNEQFF. The sequenced CDR3 bases are TGTGCCAGTAGGGAAGTACCGGGACTACACTGGGACAATGAG.